The T cell receptor beta chain under discussion was sequenced for a study of blood T cell repertoires in COVID-19. As for the study in general: The study drew acute and convalescent COVID-19 samples from the United States, Italy and Spain.

The study recruited people aged roughly 18 to 89 years across approximately 23 US areas. Cohort 3 donors counted as recovered after two negative PCRs, clearance, or resolved symptoms. Authors' data handling: Reference gene primer amplification in the assay estimated nucleated cell counts. TCRdb keeps only in-frame clones here, not all; method: immunoSEQ multiplex PCR. The DNA was the basis for D and trimming; V, J and clone size are from that table. The top ten hold 1.5% to 2% of the sample, which has approximately 260,000 clones, roughly 90% seen once. The CDR3 has 15 residues. Trimming cost V 1 base and J 0 bases, with 10 bases left between them. Germline CDR1 MGHDK, CDR2 SYGVNS.

This chain joins TRBV25-1 and TRBJ2-7, with unresolved D. Sequencing used PBMCs or T cells enriched from blood (not recorded which). The source of this sequence is a woman in her sixties who had recovered from COVID-19. The CDR3 region is CASSEFYSNSYEQYF. The CDR3 DNA is TGTGCCAGCAGTGAATTTTACAGCAACTCCTACGAGCAGTACTTC.